This T cell receptor beta chain is drawn from a study of T cells after yellow fever vaccination. Overall study context: When fractions had low cell numbers, they were prepared with SMART-Seq v4 Ultra Low Input.

In this sample, this clonotype turned up a few times. TCRdb independently ran MiXCR on the 5' RACE reads; one entry per CDR3 protein. Here the sample spans 310,000 or so distinct CDR3 sequences, 3.6% being singletons. The ends were cut back, 2 bases at V and 5 bases at J, with 9 bases in the middle. The CDR3 has 13 residues. Looked up from germline, CDR1 is MNHEY and CDR2 is SMNVEV (reference sequence). This sequence originates from a young man who received the YFV17D yellow fever vaccine. The V gene is TRBV27, the J gene TRBJ2-5; D uncertain. The sample was PBMCs, taken on the day of the yellow fever booster vaccination. The CDR3: CASSLKGLETQYF. CDR3 nucleotide sequence: TGTGCCAGCAGTTTAAAGGGCCTGGAGACCCAGTACTTC.